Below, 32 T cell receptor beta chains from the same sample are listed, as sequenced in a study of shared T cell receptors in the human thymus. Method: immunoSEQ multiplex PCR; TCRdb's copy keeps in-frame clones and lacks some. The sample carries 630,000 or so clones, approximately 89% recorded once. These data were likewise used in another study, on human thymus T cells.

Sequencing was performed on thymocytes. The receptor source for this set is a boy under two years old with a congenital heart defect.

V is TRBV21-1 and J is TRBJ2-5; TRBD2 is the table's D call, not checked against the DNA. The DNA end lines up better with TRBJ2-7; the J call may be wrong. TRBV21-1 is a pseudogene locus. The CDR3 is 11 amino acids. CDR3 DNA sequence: TGTGCCAGCAGCACCTCCTACGAGCAGTACTTC. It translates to CASSTSYEQYF.

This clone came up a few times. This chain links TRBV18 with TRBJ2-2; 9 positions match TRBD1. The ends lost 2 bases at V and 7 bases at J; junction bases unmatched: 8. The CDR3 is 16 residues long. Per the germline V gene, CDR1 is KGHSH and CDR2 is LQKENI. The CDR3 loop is CASSPSEDRGHGELFF. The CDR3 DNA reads TGTGCCAGCTCACCAAGTGAGGACAGGGGTCACGGGGAGCTGTTTTTT. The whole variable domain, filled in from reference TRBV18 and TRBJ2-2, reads NAGVMQNPRHLVRRRGQEARLRCSPMKGHSHVYWYRQLPEEGLKFMVYLQKENIIDESGMPKERFSAEFPKEGPSILRIQQVVRGDSAAYFCASSPSEDRGHGELFFGEGSRLTVL.

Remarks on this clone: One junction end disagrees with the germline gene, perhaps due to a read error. CDR3 in amino acids: CASTQRGSPNGKLFF. CDR3 sequence (DNA): TGTGCCAGCACCCAAAGGGGTAGTCCTAATGGAAAACTGTTTTTT. The chain uses TRBV27 and TRBJ1-4, with D tentatively TRBD1 (5 bases). The germline gives CDR1 MNHEY, CDR2 SMNVEV (reference sequence). The CDR3 totals 15 residues.

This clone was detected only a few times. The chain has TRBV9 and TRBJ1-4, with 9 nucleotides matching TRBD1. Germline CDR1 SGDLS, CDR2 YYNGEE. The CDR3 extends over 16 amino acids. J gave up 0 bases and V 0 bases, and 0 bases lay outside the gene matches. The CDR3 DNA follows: TGTGCCAGCAGCGTAGGGACAGGGGCAACTAATGAAAAACTGTTTTTT. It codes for CASSVGTGATNEKLFF.

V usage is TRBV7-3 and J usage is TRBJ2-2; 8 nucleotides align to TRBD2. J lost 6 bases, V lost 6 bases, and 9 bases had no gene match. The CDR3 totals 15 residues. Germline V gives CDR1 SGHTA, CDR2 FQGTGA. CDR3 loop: CASRAGGEASGELFF. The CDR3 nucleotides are TGTGCCAGCAGGGCCGGGGGGGAGGCGTCCGGGGAGCTGTTTTTT.

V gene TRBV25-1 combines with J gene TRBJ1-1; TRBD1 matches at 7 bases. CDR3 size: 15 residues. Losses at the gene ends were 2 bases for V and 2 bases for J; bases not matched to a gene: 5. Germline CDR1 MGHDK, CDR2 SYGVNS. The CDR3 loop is CASSEPGQINTEAFF. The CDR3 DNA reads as TGTGCCAGCAGTGAACCGGGACAGATAAACACTGAAGCTTTCTTT.

The CDR3 region is CAWSARDSTGKREVTDTQYF. The CDR3 bases are TGTGCCTGGAGCGCCAGGGACTCCACGGGGAAGCGGGAGGTCACAGATACGCAGTATTTT. The chain is built from TRBV30 and TRBJ2-3; 9 nucleotides agree with TRBD2. CDR3 size: 20 residues. Germline lookup yields CDR1 GTSNPN and CDR2 SVGIG (reference sequence). J gave up 2 bases and V 3 bases, and 21 bases lay outside the gene matches.

The CDR3 sequence: CASSYGGLGAKNIQYF. The CDR3 DNA is TGTGCCAGCAGTTACGGGGGCCTTGGAGCCAAAAACATTCAGTACTTC. The rearrangement joins TRBV6-5 to TRBJ2-4, with D possibly TRBD1 on 6 matching bases. The CDR3 runs to 16 residues. Per germline, CDR1 MNHEY and CDR2 SVGAGI. The germline V and J ends were trimmed by 2 bases and 0 bases, with 11 bases remaining between them.

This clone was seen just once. The CDR3 DNA reads TGTGCCAGCAGCTGGCAGCGCCGACTAGCGCCAGATACGCAGTATTTT. Encoded protein: CASSWQRRLAPDTQYF. J is TRBJ2-3 and V is TRBV7-6; 8 bases fit TRBD2. The J segment lost 4 bases and the V segment lost 4 bases, leaving 10 bases of the junction unmatched. CDR3 length: 16 residues. The germline V gene has CDR1 SGHVS and CDR2 FNYEAQ.

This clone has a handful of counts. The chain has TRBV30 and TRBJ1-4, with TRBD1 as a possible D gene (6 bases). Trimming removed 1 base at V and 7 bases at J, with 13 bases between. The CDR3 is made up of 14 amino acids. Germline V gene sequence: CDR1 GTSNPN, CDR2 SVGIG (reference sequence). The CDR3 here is CAWSAGQPAEKLFF. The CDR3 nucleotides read TGTGCCTGGAGTGCTGGACAGCCTGCTGAAAAACTGTTTTTT.

The CDR3 protein is CASSQDGGGERNGYTF. The CDR3 bases are TGCGCCAGCAGCCAAGATGGCGGGGGGGAGAGGAATGGCTACACCTTC. The chain joins TRBV4-1 to TRBJ1-2, with a possible D match to TRBD1 (5 bases). There are 16 residues in the CDR3. Trimming cost V 0 bases and J 6 bases, with 17 bases left between them. The germline gives CDR1 MGHRA, CDR2 YSYEKL.

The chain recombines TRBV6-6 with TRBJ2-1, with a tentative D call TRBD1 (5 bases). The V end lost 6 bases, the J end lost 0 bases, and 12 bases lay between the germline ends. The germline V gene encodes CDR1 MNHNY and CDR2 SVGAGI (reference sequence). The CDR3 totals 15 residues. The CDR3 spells CASSSTGSSYNEQFF. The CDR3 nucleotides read TGTGCCAGCAGCTCCACAGGTAGCTCCTACAATGAGCAGTTCTTC.

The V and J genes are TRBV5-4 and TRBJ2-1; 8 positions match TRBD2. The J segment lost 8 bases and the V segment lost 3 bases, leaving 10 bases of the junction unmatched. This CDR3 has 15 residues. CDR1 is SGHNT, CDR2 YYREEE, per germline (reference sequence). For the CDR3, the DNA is TGTGCCAGCAGCTGGGCACTCACTAGCGGCCATGAGCAGTTCTTC. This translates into CASSWALTSGHEQFF.

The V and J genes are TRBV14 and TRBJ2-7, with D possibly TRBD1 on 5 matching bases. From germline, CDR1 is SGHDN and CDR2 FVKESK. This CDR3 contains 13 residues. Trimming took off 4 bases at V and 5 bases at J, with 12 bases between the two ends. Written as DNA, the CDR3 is TGTGCCAGCAGCCCCGACAGTTCCGACGAGCAGTACTTC. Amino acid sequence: CASSPDSSDEQYF.

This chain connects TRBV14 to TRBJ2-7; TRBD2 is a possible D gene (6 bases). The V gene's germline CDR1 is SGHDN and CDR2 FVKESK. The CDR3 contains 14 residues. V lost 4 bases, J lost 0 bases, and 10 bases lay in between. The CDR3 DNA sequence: TGTGCCAGCAGCCCCCTGACTAGCTCCTACGAGCAGTACTTC. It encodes CASSPLTSSYEQYF.

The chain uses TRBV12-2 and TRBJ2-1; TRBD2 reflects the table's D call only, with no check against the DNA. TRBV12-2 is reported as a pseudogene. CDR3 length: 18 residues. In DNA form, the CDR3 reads TGTGCAAGTCGCTTAGCGCTAAGTTTCGGGGGGGTCTACAATGAGCAGTTCTTC. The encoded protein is CASRLALSFGGVYNEQFF.

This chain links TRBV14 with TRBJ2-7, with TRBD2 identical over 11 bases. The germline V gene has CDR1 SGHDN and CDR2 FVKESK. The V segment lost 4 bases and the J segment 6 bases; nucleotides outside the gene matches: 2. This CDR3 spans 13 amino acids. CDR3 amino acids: CASSPSGRLEQYF. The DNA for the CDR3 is TGTGCCAGCAGCCCTAGCGGGAGGCTCGAGCAGTACTTC.

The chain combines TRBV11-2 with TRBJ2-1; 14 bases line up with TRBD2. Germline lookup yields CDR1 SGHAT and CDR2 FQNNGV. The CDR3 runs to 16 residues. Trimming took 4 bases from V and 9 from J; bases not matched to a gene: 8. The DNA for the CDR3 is TGTGCCAGCAGCTCCGGGACTAGCGGGAGAATAGGTGAGCAGTTCTTC. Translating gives CASSSGTSGRIGEQFF.

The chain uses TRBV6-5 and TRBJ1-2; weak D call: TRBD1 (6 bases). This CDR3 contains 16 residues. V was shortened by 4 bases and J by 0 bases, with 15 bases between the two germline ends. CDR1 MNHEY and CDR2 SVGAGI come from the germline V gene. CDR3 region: CASSSGLTGANYGYTF. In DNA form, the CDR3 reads TGTGCCAGCAGTTCAGGGCTGACAGGCGCTAACTATGGCTACACCTTC.

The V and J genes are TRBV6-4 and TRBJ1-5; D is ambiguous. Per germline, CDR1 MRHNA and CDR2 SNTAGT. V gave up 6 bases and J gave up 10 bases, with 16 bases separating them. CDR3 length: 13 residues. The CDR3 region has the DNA TGTGCCAGCAGGGTGCTGGAGGCGATACCCCAGCATTTT. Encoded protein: CASRVLEAIPQHF.

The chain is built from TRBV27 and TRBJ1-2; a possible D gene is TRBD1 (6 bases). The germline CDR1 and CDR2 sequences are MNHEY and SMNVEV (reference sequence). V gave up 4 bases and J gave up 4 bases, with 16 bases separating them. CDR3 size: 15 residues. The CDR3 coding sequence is TGTGCCAGCAGTTCCACAGGGTGGGCGGGCTATGGCTACACCTTC. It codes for CASSSTGWAGYGYTF.

This chain's CDR3 is CASGLFPPPSYEQYF. The DNA of the CDR3 is TGTGCTAGTGGTTTGTTCCCCCCCCCATCCTACGAGCAGTACTTC. The chain uses TRBV12-5 and TRBJ2-7; D ambiguous. The CDR3 covers 15 residues. Germline V gene sequence: CDR1 LGHNT, CDR2 FRNRAP. V dropped 2 bases and J dropped 1 base, with 12 bases sitting between them.

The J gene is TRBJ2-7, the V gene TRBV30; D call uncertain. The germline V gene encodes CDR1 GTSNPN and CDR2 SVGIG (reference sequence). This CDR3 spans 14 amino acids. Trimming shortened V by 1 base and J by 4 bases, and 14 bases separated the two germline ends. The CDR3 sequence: CAWSGVTKAYEQYF. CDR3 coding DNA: TGTGCCTGGAGTGGTGTGACAAAAGCTTACGAGCAGTACTTC.

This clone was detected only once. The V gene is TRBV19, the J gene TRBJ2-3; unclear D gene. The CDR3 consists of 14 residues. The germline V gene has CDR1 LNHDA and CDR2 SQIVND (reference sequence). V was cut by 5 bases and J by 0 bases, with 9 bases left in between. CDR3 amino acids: CASSQFPSTDTQYF. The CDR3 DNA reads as TGTGCCAGTAGTCAGTTTCCGAGCACAGATACGCAGTATTTT.

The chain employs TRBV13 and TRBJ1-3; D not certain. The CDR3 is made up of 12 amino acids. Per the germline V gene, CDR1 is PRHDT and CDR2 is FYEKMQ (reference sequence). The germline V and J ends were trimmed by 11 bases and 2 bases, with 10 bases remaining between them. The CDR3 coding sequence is TGTGCCGTAAGGACTGCTGGAAACACCATATATTTT. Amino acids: CAVRTAGNTIYF.

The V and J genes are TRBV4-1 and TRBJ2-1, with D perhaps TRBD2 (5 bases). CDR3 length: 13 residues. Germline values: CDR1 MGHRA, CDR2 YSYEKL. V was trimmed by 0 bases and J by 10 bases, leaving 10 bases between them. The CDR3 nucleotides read TGCGCCAGCAGCCAAGAGACTACTAGGGAGCAGTTCTTC. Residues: CASSQETTREQFF.

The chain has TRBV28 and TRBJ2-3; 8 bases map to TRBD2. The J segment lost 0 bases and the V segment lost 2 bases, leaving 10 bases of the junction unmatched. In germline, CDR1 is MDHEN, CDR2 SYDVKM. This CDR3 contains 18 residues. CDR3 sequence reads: CASSLPPQREISTDTQYF. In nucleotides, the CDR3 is TGTGCCAGCAGTTTACCGCCCCAGCGGGAGATTAGCACAGATACGCAGTATTTT.

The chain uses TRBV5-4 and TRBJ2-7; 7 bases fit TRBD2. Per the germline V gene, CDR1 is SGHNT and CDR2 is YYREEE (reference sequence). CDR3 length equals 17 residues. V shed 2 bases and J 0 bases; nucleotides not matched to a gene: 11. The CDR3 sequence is CASSFGGGRITSYEQYF. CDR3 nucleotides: TGTGCCAGCAGCTTTGGGGGGGGACGGATAACCTCCTACGAGCAGTACTTC.

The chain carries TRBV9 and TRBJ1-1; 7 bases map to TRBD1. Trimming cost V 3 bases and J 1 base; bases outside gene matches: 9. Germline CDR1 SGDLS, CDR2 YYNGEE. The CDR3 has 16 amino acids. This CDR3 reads CASSAQYRGANTEAFF. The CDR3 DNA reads TGTGCCAGCAGCGCCCAGTACAGGGGCGCGAACACTGAAGCTTTCTTT. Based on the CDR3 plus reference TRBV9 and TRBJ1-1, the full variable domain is DSGVTQTPKHLITATGQRVTLRCSPRSGDLSVYWYQQSLDQGLQFLIQYYNGEERAKGNILERFSAQQFPDLHSELNLSSLELGDSALYFCASSAQYRGANTEAFFGQGTRLTVV.

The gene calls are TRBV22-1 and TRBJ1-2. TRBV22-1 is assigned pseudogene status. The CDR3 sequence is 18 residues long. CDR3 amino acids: CPGIESWEEGRVNYGYTF. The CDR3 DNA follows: TGTCCTGGGATTGAATCGTGGGAGGAGGGGAGGGTTAACTATGGCTACACCTTC.

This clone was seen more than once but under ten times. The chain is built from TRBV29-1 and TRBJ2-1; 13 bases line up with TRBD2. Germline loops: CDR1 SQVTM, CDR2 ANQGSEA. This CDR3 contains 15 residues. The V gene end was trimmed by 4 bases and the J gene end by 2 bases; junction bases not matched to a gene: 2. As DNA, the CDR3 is TGCAGCGTTGGGACTAGCGGGAGCCCCTACAATGAGCAGTTCTTC. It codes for CSVGTSGSPYNEQFF.

The CDR3 DNA reads as TGTGCCAGTGGGACAGGGGACTACGAGCAGTACTTC. It codes for CASGTGDYEQYF. The chain uses TRBV5-4 and TRBJ2-7; 10 nucleotides agree with TRBD1. V trimming: 8 bases; J trimming: 3 bases; junction bases outside the gene matches: 2. Germline lookup yields CDR1 SGHNT and CDR2 YYREEE (reference sequence). This CDR3 has 12 amino acids. The full variable domain, rest sourced from reference TRBV5-4 and TRBJ2-7, is ETGVTQSPTHLIKTRGQQVTLRCSSQSGHNTVSWYQQALGQGPQFIFQYYREEENGRGNFPPRFSGLQFPNYSSELNVNALELDDSALYLCASGTGDYEQYFGPGTRLTVT.